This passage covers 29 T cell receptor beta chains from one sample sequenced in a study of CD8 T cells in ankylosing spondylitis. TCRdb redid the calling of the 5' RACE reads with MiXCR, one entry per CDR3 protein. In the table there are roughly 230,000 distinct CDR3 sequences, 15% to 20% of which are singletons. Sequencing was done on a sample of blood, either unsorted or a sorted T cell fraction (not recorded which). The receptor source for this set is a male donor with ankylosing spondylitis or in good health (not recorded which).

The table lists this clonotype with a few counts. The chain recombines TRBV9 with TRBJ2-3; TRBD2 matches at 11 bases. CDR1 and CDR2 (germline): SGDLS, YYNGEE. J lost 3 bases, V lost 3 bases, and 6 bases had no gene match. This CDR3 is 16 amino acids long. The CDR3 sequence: CASSDDSGRATDTQYF. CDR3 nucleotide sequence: TGTGCCAGCAGCGACGATAGCGGGAGGGCTACAGATACGCAGTATTTT.

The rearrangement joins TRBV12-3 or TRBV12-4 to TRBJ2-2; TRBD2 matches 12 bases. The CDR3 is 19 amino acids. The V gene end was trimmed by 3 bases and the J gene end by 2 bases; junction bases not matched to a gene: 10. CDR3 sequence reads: CASSFHPGLAGLNTGELFF. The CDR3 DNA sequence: TGTGCCAGCAGTTTTCACCCCGGACTAGCGGGGCTCAACACCGGGGAGCTGTTTTTT.

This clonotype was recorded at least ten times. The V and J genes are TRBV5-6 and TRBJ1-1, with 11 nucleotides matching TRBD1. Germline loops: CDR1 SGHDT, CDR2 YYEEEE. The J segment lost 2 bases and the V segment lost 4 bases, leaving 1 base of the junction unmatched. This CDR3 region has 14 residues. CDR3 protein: CASSGTGGNTEAFF. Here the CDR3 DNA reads TGTGCCAGCAGCGGGACAGGGGGAAACACTGAAGCTTTCTTT.

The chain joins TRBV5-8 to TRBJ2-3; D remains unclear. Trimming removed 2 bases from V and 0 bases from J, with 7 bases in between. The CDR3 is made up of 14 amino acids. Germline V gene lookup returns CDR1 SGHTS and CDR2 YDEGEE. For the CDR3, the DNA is TGTGCCAGCAGCTTTGAGTACAGCACAGATACGCAGTATTTT. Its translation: CASSFEYSTDTQYF. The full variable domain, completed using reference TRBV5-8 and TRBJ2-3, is EAGVTQSPTHLIKTRGQQATLRCSPISGHTSVYWYQQALGLGLQFLLWYDEGEERNRGNFPPRFSGRQFPNYSSELNVNALELEDSALYLCASSFEYSTDTQYFGPGTRLTVL.

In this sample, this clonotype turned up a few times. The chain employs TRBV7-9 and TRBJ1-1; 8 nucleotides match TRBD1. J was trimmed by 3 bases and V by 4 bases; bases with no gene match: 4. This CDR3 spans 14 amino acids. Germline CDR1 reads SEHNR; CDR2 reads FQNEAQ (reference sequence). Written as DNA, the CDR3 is TGTGCCAGCAGCTCCCGGGACAGGTACACTGAAGCTTTCTTT. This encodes CASSSRDRYTEAFF.

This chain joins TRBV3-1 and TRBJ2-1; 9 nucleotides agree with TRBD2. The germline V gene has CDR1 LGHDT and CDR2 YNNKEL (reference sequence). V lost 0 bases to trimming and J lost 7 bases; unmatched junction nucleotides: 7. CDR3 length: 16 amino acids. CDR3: CASSQDSSGIGNEQFF. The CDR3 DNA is TGTGCCAGCAGCCAAGACTCTAGCGGGATAGGGAATGAGCAGTTCTTC.

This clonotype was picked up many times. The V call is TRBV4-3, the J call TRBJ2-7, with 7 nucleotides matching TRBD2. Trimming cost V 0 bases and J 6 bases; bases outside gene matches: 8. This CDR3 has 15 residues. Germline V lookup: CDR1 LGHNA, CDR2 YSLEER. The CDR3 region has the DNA TGCGCCAGCAGCCAAGAACGCTGGGCGGGAGCCGAGCAGTACTTC. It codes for CASSQERWAGAEQYF.

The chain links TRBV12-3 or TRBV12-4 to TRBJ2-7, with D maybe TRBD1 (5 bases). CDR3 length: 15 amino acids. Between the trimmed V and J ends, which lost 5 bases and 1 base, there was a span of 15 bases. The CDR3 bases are TGTGCCAGCAGTGATGAGGACACAGTATCCTACGAGCAGTACTTC. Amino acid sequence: CASSDEDTVSYEQYF.

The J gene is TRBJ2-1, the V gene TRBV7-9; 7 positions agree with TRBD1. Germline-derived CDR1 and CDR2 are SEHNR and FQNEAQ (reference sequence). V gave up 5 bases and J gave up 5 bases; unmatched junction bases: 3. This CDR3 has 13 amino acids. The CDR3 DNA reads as TGTGCCAGCAGCCCAGGGGGTAACAATGAGCAGTTCTTC. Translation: CASSPGGNNEQFF. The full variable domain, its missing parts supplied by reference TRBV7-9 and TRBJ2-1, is DTGVSQNPRHKITKRGQNVTFRCDPISEHNRLYWYRQTLGQGPEFLTYFQNEAQLEKSRLLSDRFSAERPKGSFSTLEIQRTEQGDSAMYLCASSPGGNNEQFFGPGTRLTVL.

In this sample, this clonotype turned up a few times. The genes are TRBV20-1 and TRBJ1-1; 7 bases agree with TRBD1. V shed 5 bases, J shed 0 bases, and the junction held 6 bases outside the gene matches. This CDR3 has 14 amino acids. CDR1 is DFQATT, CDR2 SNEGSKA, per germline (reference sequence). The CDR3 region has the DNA TGCAGTGCTTCTCCTGACAGGGTGAACACTGAAGCTTTCTTT. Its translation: CSASPDRVNTEAFF.

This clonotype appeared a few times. In DNA, the CDR3 is TGTGCCAGCACTACCGGGACAGGGGGCGGAGAGACCCAGTACTTC. Its translation: CASTTGTGGGETQYF. This chain joins TRBV27 and TRBJ2-5; 12 bases agree with TRBD1. The CDR3 contains 15 residues. After removal of 7 bases from V and 4 bases from J, the junction contained 7 bases not matched to a gene. Germline V gene lookup returns CDR1 MNHEY and CDR2 SMNVEV (reference sequence).

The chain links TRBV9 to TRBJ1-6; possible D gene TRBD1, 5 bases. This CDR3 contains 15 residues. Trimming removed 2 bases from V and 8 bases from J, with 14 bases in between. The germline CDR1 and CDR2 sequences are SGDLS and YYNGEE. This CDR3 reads CASSVFGGWDSPLHF. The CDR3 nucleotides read TGTGCCAGCAGCGTCTTCGGGGGTTGGGATTCACCCCTCCACTTT.

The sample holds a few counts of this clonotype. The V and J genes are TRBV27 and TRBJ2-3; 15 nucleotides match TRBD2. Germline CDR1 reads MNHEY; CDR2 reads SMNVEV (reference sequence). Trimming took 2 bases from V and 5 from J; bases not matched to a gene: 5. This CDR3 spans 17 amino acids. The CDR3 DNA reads TGTGCCAGCAGTTTACGGACTAGCGGGAGGGCCGGAGATACGCAGTATTTT. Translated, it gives CASSLRTSGRAGDTQYF.

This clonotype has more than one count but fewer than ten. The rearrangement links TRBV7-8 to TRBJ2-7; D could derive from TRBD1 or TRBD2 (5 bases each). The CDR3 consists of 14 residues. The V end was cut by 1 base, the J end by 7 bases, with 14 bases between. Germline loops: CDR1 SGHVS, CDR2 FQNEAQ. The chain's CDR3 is CASSLGRGDWEQYF. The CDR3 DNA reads TGTGCCAGCAGCTTAGGTAGAGGGGATTGGGAGCAGTACTTC.

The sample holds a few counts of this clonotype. This chain's CDR3 is CASAYTRGPSDTQYF. In DNA, the CDR3 is TGTGCCAGCGCCTACACCAGGGGGCCCTCAGATACGCAGTATTTT. The chain uses TRBV27 and TRBJ2-3; the match to TRBD1 covers 8 bases. The V segment lost 8 bases and the J segment 4 bases; nucleotides outside the gene matches: 11. The CDR3 runs to 15 residues. The germline gives CDR1 MNHEY, CDR2 SMNVEV (reference sequence).

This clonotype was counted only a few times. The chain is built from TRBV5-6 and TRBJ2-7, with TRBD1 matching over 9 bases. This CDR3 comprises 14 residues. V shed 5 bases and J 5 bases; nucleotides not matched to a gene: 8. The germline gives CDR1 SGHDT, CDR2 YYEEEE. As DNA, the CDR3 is TGTGCCAGCAGAGCGGACAGGGGTTCCCACGAGCAGTACTTC. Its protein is CASRADRGSHEQYF.

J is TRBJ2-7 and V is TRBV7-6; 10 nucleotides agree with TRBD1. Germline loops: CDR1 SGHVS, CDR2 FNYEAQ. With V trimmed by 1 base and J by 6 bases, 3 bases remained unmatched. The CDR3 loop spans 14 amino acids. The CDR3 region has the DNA TGTGCCAGCAGCTTAGACGGACAGGGGGGCGAGCAGTACTTC. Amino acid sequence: CASSLDGQGGEQYF.

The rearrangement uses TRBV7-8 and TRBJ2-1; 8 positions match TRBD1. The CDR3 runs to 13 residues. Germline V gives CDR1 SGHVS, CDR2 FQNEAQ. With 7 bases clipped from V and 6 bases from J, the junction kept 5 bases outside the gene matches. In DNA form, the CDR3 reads TGTGCCAGCACCGACAGGGGTTCCAATGAGCAGTTCTTC. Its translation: CASTDRGSNEQFF. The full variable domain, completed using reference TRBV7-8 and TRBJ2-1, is GAGVSQSPRYKVAKRGQDVALRCDPISGHVSLFWYQQALGQGPEFLTYFQNEAQLDKSGLPSDRFFAERPEGSVSTLKIQRTQQEDSAVYLCASTDRGSNEQFFGPGTRLTVL.

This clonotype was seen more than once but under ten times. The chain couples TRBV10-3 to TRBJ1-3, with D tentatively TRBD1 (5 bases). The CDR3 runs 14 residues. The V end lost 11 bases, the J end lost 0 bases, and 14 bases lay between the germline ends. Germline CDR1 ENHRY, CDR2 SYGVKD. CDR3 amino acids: CALRDGYSGNTIYF. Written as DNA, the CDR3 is TGTGCCTTACGGGACGGATACTCTGGAAACACCATATATTTT.

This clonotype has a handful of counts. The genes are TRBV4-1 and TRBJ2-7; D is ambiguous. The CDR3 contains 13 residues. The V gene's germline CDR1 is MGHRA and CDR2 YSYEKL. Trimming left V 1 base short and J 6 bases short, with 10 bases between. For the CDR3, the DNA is TGCGCCAGCAGCCAAGGCCCCGGTGGCGAGCAGTACTTC. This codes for CASSQGPGGEQYF.

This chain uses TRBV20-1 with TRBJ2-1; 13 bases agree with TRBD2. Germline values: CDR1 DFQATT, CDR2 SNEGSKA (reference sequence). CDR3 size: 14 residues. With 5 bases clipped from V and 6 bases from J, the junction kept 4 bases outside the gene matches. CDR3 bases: TGCAGTGCTGCCGGGACTAGCGGGACCAATGAGCAGTTCTTC. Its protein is CSAAGTSGTNEQFF.

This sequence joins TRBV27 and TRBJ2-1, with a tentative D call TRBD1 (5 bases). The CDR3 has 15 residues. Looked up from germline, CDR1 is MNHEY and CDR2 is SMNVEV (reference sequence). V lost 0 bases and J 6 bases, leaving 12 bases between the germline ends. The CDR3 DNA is TGTGCCAGCAGTTTATCCCCAGGGTCTTTCAATGAGCAGTTCTTC. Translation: CASSLSPGSFNEQFF.

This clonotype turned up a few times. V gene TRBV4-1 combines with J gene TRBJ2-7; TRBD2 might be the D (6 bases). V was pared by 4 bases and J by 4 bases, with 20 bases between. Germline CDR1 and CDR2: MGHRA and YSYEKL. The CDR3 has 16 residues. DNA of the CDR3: TGCGCCAGCAGCCCCCGGGGGAGTGGGGCAGCTTACGAGCAGTACTTC. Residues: CASSPRGSGAAYEQYF.

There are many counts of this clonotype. The chain's CDR3 is CASSQDPPFGSPFAPNEQFF. The DNA for the CDR3 is TGTGCCAGCAGCCAAGATCCACCTTTTGGAAGTCCCTTCGCCCCCAATGAGCAGTTCTTC. The chain has TRBV3-1 and TRBJ2-1; D remains ambiguous. The CDR3 covers 20 residues. Germline CDR1 reads LGHDT; CDR2 reads YNNKEL (reference sequence). V was pared by 0 bases and J by 6 bases, with 27 bases between.

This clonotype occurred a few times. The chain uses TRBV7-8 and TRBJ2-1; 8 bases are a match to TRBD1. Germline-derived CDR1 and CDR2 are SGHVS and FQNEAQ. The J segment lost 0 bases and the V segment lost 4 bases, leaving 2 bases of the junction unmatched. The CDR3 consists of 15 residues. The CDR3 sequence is CASSSQGASYNEQFF. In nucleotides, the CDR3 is TGTGCCAGCAGCTCGCAGGGGGCCTCCTACAATGAGCAGTTCTTC.

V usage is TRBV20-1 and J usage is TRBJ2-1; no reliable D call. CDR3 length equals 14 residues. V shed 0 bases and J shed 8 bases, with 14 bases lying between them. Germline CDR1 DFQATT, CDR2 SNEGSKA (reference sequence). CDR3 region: CSARDTYPSDEQFF. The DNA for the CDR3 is TGCAGTGCTAGAGATACCTACCCTTCGGATGAGCAGTTCTTC.

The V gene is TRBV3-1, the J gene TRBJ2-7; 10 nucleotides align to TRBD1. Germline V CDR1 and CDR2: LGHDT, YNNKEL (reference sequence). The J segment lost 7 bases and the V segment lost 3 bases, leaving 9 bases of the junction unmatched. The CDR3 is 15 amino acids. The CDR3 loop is CASSQVWGQGPEQYF. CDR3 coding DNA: TGTGCCAGCAGCCAGGTGTGGGGACAGGGGCCGGAGCAGTACTTC.

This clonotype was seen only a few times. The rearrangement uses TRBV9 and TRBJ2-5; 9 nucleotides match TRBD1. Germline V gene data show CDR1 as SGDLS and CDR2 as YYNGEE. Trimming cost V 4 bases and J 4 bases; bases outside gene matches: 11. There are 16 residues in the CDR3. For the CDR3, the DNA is TGTGCCAGCAGCCCCCAAGGGACAGGGCTTTTAGAGACCCAGTACTTC. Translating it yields CASSPQGTGLLETQYF. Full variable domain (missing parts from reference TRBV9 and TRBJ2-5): DSGVTQTPKHLITATGQRVTLRCSPRSGDLSVYWYQQSLDQGLQFLIQYYNGEERAKGNILERFSAQQFPDLHSELNLSSLELGDSALYFCASSPQGTGLLETQYFGPGTRLLVL.

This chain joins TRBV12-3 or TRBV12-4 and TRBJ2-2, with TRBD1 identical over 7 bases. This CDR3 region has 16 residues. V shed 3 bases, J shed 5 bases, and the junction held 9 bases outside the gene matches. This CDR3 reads CASSFEQGLWTGELFF. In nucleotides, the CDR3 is TGTGCCAGCAGTTTCGAACAGGGGCTATGGACCGGGGAGCTGTTTTTT.